Sequencing of this TCR beta chain was carried out in a study of blood T cell repertoires in COVID-19. About the research overall: Sites in the United States, Italy and Spain provided acute and convalescent COVID-19 samples. T cells, B-cell-depleted T cells, or PBMCs provided the cDNA or gDNA that served as material.

J gave up 7 bases and V 5 bases, and 5 bases lay outside the gene matches. Germline lookup yields CDR1 SGHTA and CDR2 FQGTGA. This CDR3 contains 14 residues. As processed by the authors: Estimated nucleated cell counts came from reference gene primer amplification. Using immunoSEQ multiplex PCR, the repertoire was profiled, and TCRdb retains in-frame clones only, with some absent. V, J and clone size reflect that table, while D and trimming were determined from the DNA. The sample contains around 180,000 clones, 70% to 90% of which appear only once. The sample holds a few counts of this clone. This clonotype was obtained from a human donor with active or convalescent COVID-19. The donor label of this sample is uncertain. The sample consisted of peripheral blood. The chain recombines TRBV7-3 with TRBJ1-2; TRBD1 matches 12 bases. The CDR3 loop reads CASSPGTGGRGYTF. The CDR3 DNA is TGTGCCAGCAGCCCCGGGACAGGGGGCCGTGGCTACACCTTC.